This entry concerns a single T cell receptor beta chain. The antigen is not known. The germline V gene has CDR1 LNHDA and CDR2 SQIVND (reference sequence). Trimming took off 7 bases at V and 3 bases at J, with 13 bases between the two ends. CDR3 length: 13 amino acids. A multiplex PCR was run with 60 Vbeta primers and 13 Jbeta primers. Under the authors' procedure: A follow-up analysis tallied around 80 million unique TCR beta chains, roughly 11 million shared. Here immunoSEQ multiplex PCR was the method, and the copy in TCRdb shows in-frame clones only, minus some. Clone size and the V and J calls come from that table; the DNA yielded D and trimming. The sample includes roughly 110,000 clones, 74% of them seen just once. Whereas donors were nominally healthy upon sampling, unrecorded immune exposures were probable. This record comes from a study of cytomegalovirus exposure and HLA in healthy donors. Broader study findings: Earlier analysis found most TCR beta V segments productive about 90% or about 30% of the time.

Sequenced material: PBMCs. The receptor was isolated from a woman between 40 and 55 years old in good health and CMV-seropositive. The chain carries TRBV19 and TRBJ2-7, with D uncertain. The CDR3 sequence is CASKSAGIYEQYF. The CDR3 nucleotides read TGTGCCAGTAAGTCGGCAGGAATCTACGAGCAGTACTTC.